Listed below are T cell receptor beta chains from one sample, sequenced in a study of molecular identifiers for immune sequencing clone quantification. Using its own MiXCR run on the PCR reads, TCRdb lists one record per CDR3 protein. The data contain about 510,000 distinct CDR3 sequences, 20% to 25% of them singletons. The sample was naive CD8+ T cells from blood, with Jurkat cell RNA spiked in. The source is a human donor in good health. Some libraries in this study had Jurkat cell RNA spiked in. CDR3s include the opening cysteine and the closing phenylalanine or tryptophan. A D gene is named only where the DNA matches it firmly. Part of the rows lack a size; the others show once, few, many or a class for expanded clones.

clone_size,j_call,d_call,v_call,cdr3_aa,cdr3_nt
.,TRBJ1-1,.,TRBV19,CASSIFIANTEAFF,TGTGCCAGTAGTATTTTCATTGCGAACACTGAAGCTTTCTTT
.,TRBJ2-4,.,TRBV6-2/TRBV6-3,CASSYLVIGDIQYF,TGTGCCAGCAGTTACTTGGTTATCGGGGACATTCAGTACTTC
.,TRBJ1-1,.,TRBV7-6,CASSSGGANTEAFF,TGTGCCAGCAGCTCCGGGGGAGCGAACACTGAAGCTTTCTTT
many,TRBJ2-7,TRBD2,TRBV7-6,CASSHSGLASEQYF,TGTGCCAGCAGCCATTCGGGACTAGCGAGCGAGCAGTACTTC
once,TRBJ2-7,.,TRBV28,CASSRPGQTVPYEQYF,TGTGCCAGCAGTCGACCGGGACAAACCGTTCCCTACGAGCAGTACTTC
few,TRBJ2-1,TRBD2,TRBV6-6,CASSYDLAGLSDEQFF,TGTGCCAGCAGTTACGATCTAGCGGGCCTGTCGGATGAGCAGTTCTTC
.,TRBJ2-7,.,TRBV6-5,CASSYIQGNEQYF,TGTGCCAGCAGTTACATTCAGGGGAACGAGCAGTACTTC
few,TRBJ1-3,TRBD1,TRBV9,CASSDEGQGAGNTIYF,TGTGCCAGCAGCGACGAGGGACAGGGGGCTGGAAACACCATATATTTT
.,TRBJ2-7,.,TRBV5-5,CASSLPTIAYEQYF,TGTGCCAGCAGCTTGCCCACGATTGCCTACGAGCAGTACTTC
.,TRBJ2-2,TRBD2,TRBV7-7,CASSTLAGMNTGELFF,TGTGCTAGCAGCACACTAGCGGGAATGAACACCGGGGAGCTGTTTTTT
few,TRBJ2-3,.,TRBV27,CASSLSNAVWTDTQYF,TGTGCCAGCAGTTTATCTAACGCTGTATGGACAGATACGCAGTATTTT
few,TRBJ2-5,TRBD2,TRBV2,CASSKSSGGVSQETQYF,TGTGCCAGCAGTAAATCTAGCGGGGGGGTTTCACAAGAGACCCAGTACTTC
few,TRBJ2-1,.,TRBV24-1,CATSDSDGDEQFF,TGTGCCACCAGTGACTCGGACGGGGATGAGCAGTTCTTC
.,TRBJ2-1,TRBD2,TRBV6-6,CASSYSNGTSGGTNNEQFF,TGTGCCAGCAGTTACTCGAACGGGACTAGCGGGGGAACCAACAATGAGCAGTTCTTC
.,TRBJ2-2,.,TRBV11-2,CASSLPHRGGTGELFF,TGTGCCAGCAGCTTACCCCACAGGGGAGGCACCGGGGAGCTGTTTTTT
many,TRBJ1-4,TRBD1,TRBV20-1,CSARGAQRDRLYEKLFF,TGCAGTGCTAGAGGAGCCCAGCGGGACAGGTTATATGAAAAACTGTTTTTT
many,TRBJ2-7,.,TRBV4-3,CASSRSSAGYYEQYF,TGCGCCAGCAGCCGTTCTTCGGCCGGGTACTACGAGCAGTACTTC
.,TRBJ2-7,.,TRBV7-9,CASSPQVPGQIYEQYF,TGTGCCAGCAGCCCTCAGGTACCGGGACAAATATACGAGCAGTACTTC
few,TRBJ2-7,TRBD1,TRBV30,CAWSFGTGAYEQYF,TGTGCCTGGAGCTTCGGGACAGGAGCCTACGAGCAGTACTTC
many,TRBJ2-5,.,TRBV6-2/TRBV6-3,CASSYRLTKETQYF,TGTGCCAGCAGTTACCGGCTGACGAAAGAGACCCAGTACTTC
few,TRBJ2-2,.,TRBV12-3/TRBV12-4,CAVHSSRGSAGELFF,TGTGCCGTCCACTCATCCCGGGGGTCAGCCGGGGAGCTGTTTTTT
many,TRBJ2-7,TRBD2,TRBV20-1,CSARDTSGDFYEQYF,TGCAGTGCTAGAGACACGAGCGGGGACTTCTACGAGCAGTACTTC
few,TRBJ2-1,.,TRBV7-9,CASSLEIAGSSYNEQFF,TGTGCCAGCAGCTTAGAGATAGCCGGGAGCTCCTACAATGAGCAGTTCTTC
many,TRBJ1-1,TRBD1,TRBV27,CASSLSRGLIWSEAFF,TGTGCCAGCAGTTTATCCAGGGGGCTTATCTGGTCTGAAGCTTTCTTT
many,TRBJ2-7,TRBD2,TRBV7-9,CASSFGFSGSYEQYF,TGTGCCAGCAGCTTCGGATTTAGCGGGAGCTACGAGCAGTACTTC
.,TRBJ2-7,TRBD1,TRBV27,CASSQQGDGYEQYF,TGTGCCAGCAGCCAACAGGGGGACGGCTACGAGCAGTACTTC
.,TRBJ1-5,TRBD1,TRBV6-6,CASSYSIGMTGSNQPQHF,TGTGCCAGCAGTTACTCGATTGGTATGACAGGGAGCAATCAGCCCCAGCATTTT
many,TRBJ2-7,.,TRBV20-1,CSAGEGLKTYEQYF,TGCAGTGCTGGCGAAGGACTAAAAACCTACGAGCAGTACTTC
many,TRBJ2-5,.,TRBV14,CASSQVDGLWGTQYF,TGTGCCAGCAGCCAAGTGGACGGCCTTTGGGGGACCCAGTACTTC
many,TRBJ2-7,.,TRBV28,CASSPRYEQYF,TGTGCCAGCAGCCCCCGGTACGAGCAGTACTTC
few,TRBJ2-5,TRBD2,TRBV19,CASKWTSGGAYETQYF,TGTGCCAGTAAATGGACTAGCGGGGGGGCCTACGAGACCCAGTACTTC
many,TRBJ2-5,.,TRBV13,CASSPDSGTQYF,TGTGCCAGCAGCCCCGACTCGGGGACCCAGTACTTC
few,TRBJ2-1,.,TRBV6-2/TRBV6-3,CASRGFSPDEQFF,TGTGCCAGCAGGGGGTTTTCTCCGGATGAGCAGTTCTTC
.,TRBJ1-2,TRBD1,TRBV14,CAIGQGNGYTF,TGTGCCATCGGACAGGGGAACGGCTACACCTTC
.,TRBJ2-5,.,TRBV24-1,CATSDPDGGETQYF,TGTGCCACCAGTGACCCCGATGGAGGGGAGACCCAGTACTTC
many,TRBJ1-1,TRBD1,TRBV6-6,CASSYQTGVNTEAFF,TGTGCCAGCAGTTACCAGACAGGGGTGAACACTGAAGCTTTCTTT
.,TRBJ2-5,.,TRBV6-5,CASSTEGQETQYF,TGTGCCAGCAGTACGGAGGGCCAAGAGACCCAGTACTTC
.,TRBJ1-4,.,TRBV20-1,CSARDYFGERNEKLFF,TGCAGTGCTAGAGATTATTTTGGAGAACGTAATGAAAAACTGTTTTTT
few,TRBJ2-7,.,TRBV11-2,CASSLGDLSYEQYF,TGTGCCAGCAGCTTAGGGGATCTATCCTACGAGCAGTACTTC
.,TRBJ1-1,.,TRBV29-1,CSVEPPMITEAFF,TGCAGCGTTGAACCCCCAATGATCACTGAAGCTTTCTTT
many,TRBJ2-3,.,TRBV20-1,CSAPEGYRPADTQYF,TGCAGTGCTCCCGAGGGGTACCGACCGGCAGATACGCAGTATTTT
many,TRBJ1-1,.,TRBV7-9,CASRATPEAFF,TGTGCCAGCAGAGCGACACCTGAAGCTTTCTTT
.,TRBJ2-5,.,TRBV12-3/TRBV12-4,CASTPPSRETQYF,TGTGCCAGTACCCCCCCCTCTCGAGAGACCCAGTACTTC
.,TRBJ2-3,TRBD2,TRBV7-9,CASSLDTSGRTTDTQYF,TGTGCCAGCAGCTTAGATACTAGCGGGAGGACCACAGATACGCAGTATTTT
.,TRBJ2-1,TRBD2,TRBV5-3,CASSSAGDSINNEQFF,TGTGCCAGCAGTTCCGCGGGAGACTCCATAAACAATGAGCAGTTCTTC
many,TRBJ1-1,.,TRBV4-3,CASSQSSSDPLSEAFF,TGCGCCAGCAGCCAGAGTTCATCGGACCCTTTATCTGAAGCTTTCTTT
many,TRBJ2-2,.,TRBV6-5,CASSQEPTRGTGELFF,TGTGCCAGCAGTCAAGAACCCACGAGAGGGACCGGGGAGCTGTTTTTT
many,TRBJ1-5,.,TRBV4-3,CASSQDVRGSNQPQHF,TGCGCCAGCAGCCAAGATGTCAGGGGAAGCAATCAGCCCCAGCATTTT